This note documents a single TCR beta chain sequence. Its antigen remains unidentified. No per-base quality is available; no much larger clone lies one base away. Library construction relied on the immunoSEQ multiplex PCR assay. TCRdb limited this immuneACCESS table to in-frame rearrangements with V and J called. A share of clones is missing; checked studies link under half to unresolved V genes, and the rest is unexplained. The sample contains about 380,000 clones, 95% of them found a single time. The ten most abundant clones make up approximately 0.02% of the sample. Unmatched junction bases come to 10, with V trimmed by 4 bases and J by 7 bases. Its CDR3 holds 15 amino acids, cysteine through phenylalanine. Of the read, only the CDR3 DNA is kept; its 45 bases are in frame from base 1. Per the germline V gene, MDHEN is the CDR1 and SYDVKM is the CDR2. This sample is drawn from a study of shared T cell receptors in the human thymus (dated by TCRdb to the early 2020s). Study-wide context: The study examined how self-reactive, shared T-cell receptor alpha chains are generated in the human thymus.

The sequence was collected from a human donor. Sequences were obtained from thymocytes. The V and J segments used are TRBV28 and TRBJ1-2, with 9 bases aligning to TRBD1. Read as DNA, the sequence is TGTGCCAGCAGTTCCCCCACAGGGGGCGAGTTTGGCTACACCTTC. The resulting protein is CASSSPTGGEFGYTF.